This TCR beta chain stems from a study of shared clonotypes between healthy human individuals. Study-level points and caveats: Rarefaction curves obtained for sorted subsets showed sequencing incomplete despite large depth.

Of note for this clone: What it binds is unknown.

Germline trimming cut 3 bases from V and 6 bases from J; bases unmatched to any gene: 6. This CDR3 spans 16 amino acids. CDR1 is SNHLY, CDR2 FYNNEI, per germline. Per the authors' pipeline: Junction-only sequences produced by ImmunoSEQ had no quality scores, so filtering differed. Assay used: immunoSEQ multiplex PCR; TCRdb lists only in-frame clones, some missing. The V and J calls and clone size were taken over from that table, and D and trimming were inferred from the DNA. The sample includes approximately 530,000 clones, roughly 95% of them seen just once. CD45RA+ naive and CD45RA-negative memory subsets were separated from CD4+ cells.

This receptor was identified in a woman aged 25-40 years in good health. The sequenced sample was naive CD4+ T cells sorted from blood. Subset denoted: CD45RA+ positively selected. The chain carries TRBV2 and TRBJ2-3; TRBD2 matches at 13 bases. CDR3 DNA: TGTGCCAGCAGTGATGGACTAGCGGGAGTTTTGGATACGCAGTATTTT. Translating gives CASSDGLAGVLDTQYF. Using reference TRBV2 and TRBJ2-3 for the parts outside the CDR3, the full variable domain is EPEVTQTPSHQVTQMGQEVILRCVPISNHLYFYWYRQILGQKVEFLVSFYNNEISEKSEIFDDQFSVERPDGSNFTLKIRSTKLEDSAMYFCASSDGLAGVLDTQYFGPGTRLTVL.